The 26 T cell receptor beta chains reported below all come from one sample, sequenced in a study of regulatory T cells in long-lasting Graves disease. According to the study, TCR beta libraries were built with iRepertoire HTBI primers and CDR3-region Arm-PCR. In TCRdb, the multiplex PCR reads were re-called with MiXCR into one record per CDR3 protein. The table has around 360,000 distinct CDR3 sequences, 15% to 20% seen once. Time point described: newly diagnosed GD, antithyroid drugs for less than 3 months. RNA from PBMCs was the source of the TCR library. A further study also used this sample, focusing on T cells in Graves' hyperthyroidism and ophthalmopathy.

The starting material was peripheral blood mononuclear cells (PBMCs), obtained at new diagnosis, from a patient treated with antithyroid drugs. All receptors come from a woman younger than 35 with Graves disease.

This clonotype was counted at least ten times. The J gene is TRBJ1-4, the V gene TRBV5-1; D uncertain. Germline V gene data show CDR1 as SGHRS and CDR2 as YFSETQ. The CDR3 contains 14 residues. Trimming pared 4 bases from V and 7 bases from J, leaving 14 bases between. The CDR3 loop reads CASSLSTKREKLFF. In DNA, the CDR3 is TGCGCCAGCAGCCTGTCTACCAAGCGTGAAAAACTGTTTTTT.

The CDR3 here is CSVGGNTDTQYF. The CDR3 DNA follows: TGCAGCGTTGGCGGAAACACAGATACGCAGTATTTT. This rearrangement joins TRBV29-1 to TRBJ2-3; D gene unclear. V was shortened by 4 bases and J by 2 bases, with 7 bases between the two germline ends. The germline gives CDR1 SQVTM, CDR2 ANQGSEA. The CDR3 extends over 12 amino acids.

In this sample, this clonotype turned up a few times. The chain carries TRBV27 and TRBJ1-5, with D unresolved. The CDR3 sequence is 16 residues long. CDR1 is MNHEY, CDR2 SMNVEV, per germline (reference sequence). With 6 bases removed from V and 0 bases from J, the gap between germline ends came to 15 bases. The CDR3 DNA follows: TGTGCCAGCAGCCCTACCTACCCGTATAGCAATCAGCCCCAGCATTTT. Encoded protein: CASSPTYPYSNQPQHF.

This clonotype was detected ten times or more. The chain joins TRBV2 to TRBJ2-2, with unresolved D. The CDR3 runs 12 residues. CDR1 and CDR2 (germline): SNHLY, FYNNEI. V was clipped by 7 bases and J by 1 base, with 4 bases between them. DNA for the CDR3: TGTGCCAGCATCTGGAACACCGGGGAGCTGTTTTTT. This encodes CASIWNTGELFF.

This clonotype was detected many times. V usage is TRBV5-5 and J usage is TRBJ2-5, with D perhaps matching TRBD2 (6 bases). Between the trimmed V and J ends, which lost 0 bases and 4 bases, there was a span of 16 bases. The CDR3 spans 16 residues. CDR1 is SGHKS, CDR2 YYEKEE, per germline (reference sequence). The CDR3 sequence: CASSLDGAGLGETQYF. The CDR3 DNA reads as TGTGCCAGCAGCTTGGACGGGGCGGGACTCGGAGAGACCCAGTACTTC. Looking up the rest from reference TRBV5-5 and TRBJ2-5 gives the full variable domain: DAGVTQSPTHLIKTRGQQVTLRCSPISGHKSVSWYQQVLGQGPQFIFQYYEKEERGRGNFPDRFSARQFPNYSSELNVNALLLGDSALYLCASSLDGAGLGETQYFGPGTRLLVL.

This clonotype was observed a few times. This chain links TRBV28 with TRBJ2-5; D is undetermined. Germline CDR1 and CDR2: MDHEN and SYDVKM. V lost 8 bases, J lost 5 bases, and 18 bases lay in between. CDR3 length: 14 amino acids. CDR3: CASRPRFLVETQYF. In nucleotides, the CDR3 is TGTGCCAGCCGCCCGCGCTTCCTGGTGGAGACCCAGTACTTC.

The chain uses TRBV5-6 and TRBJ1-2; 8 bases map to TRBD1. Germline V lookup: CDR1 SGHDT, CDR2 YYEEEE. After removal of 0 bases from V and 7 bases from J, the junction contained 5 bases not matched to a gene. The CDR3 is 14 amino acids. CDR3: CASSLGTGTGGYTF. CDR3 DNA sequence: TGTGCCAGCAGCTTGGGGACAGGGACAGGTGGCTACACCTTC.

With regard to this clonotype: A much bigger clone sits one base away, suggesting this may be a read error. The genes are TRBV10-2 and TRBJ2-5, with D tentatively TRBD1 (6 bases). CDR3 length: 12 residues. Germline V CDR1 and CDR2: WSHSY, SAAADI. The CDR3 reads CASSIAGETQCF. In nucleotides, the CDR3 is TGCGCCAGCAGCATAGCAGGGGAGACCCAGTGCTTC.

The chain has TRBV19 and TRBJ2-7, with 7 bases fitting TRBD1. V trimming: 7 bases; J trimming: 2 bases; junction bases outside the gene matches: 8. The CDR3 length is 14 residues. CDR1 is LNHDA and CDR2 is SQIVND in the germline V gene (reference sequence). The CDR3 sequence: CASTGPGQTYEQYF. The CDR3 DNA reads as TGTGCCAGTACCGGGCCGGGACAGACCTACGAGCAGTACTTC.

This chain links TRBV15 with TRBJ1-5; a possible D gene is TRBD1 (5 bases). The germline CDR1 and CDR2 sequences are LNHNV and YYDKDF (reference sequence). There are 16 residues in the CDR3. The ends were cut back, 2 bases at V and 0 bases at J, with 11 bases in the middle. CDR3 coding DNA: TGTGCCACCAGCAGACAGGGCCTAGATAGCAATCAGCCCCAGCATTTT. Translating it yields CATSRQGLDSNQPQHF.

This clonotype was seen repeatedly, ten times or more. The J gene is TRBJ2-2, the V gene TRBV6-1, with 10 positions matching TRBD2. This CDR3 is built from 17 residues. Germline V CDR1 and CDR2: MNHNS, SASEGT. V trimming: 7 bases; J trimming: 0 bases; junction bases outside the gene matches: 8. CDR3 sequence: CASKSSGGAANTGELFF. CDR3 nucleotides: TGTGCCAGCAAGTCTAGCGGGGGTGCCGCGAACACCGGGGAGCTGTTTTTT.

This clonotype was recorded once. With a much larger clone just one base away, this may be a read error. The CDR3 DNA reads as TGTGCCAGCAGCCAAGATCCGGGGACGGTACAATCGTATGGCTGCACCTTC. Its protein is CASSQDPGTVQSYGCTF. The chain is built from TRBV3-1 and TRBJ1-2, with D possibly being TRBD1 (5 bases). The CDR3 length is 17 residues. Germline lookup yields CDR1 LGHDT and CDR2 YNNKEL (reference sequence).

This clonotype came up many times. The chain employs TRBV6-1 and TRBJ1-1; D is undetermined. CDR1 is MNHNS and CDR2 is SASEGT in the germline V gene. CDR3 length: 13 amino acids. Trimming took off 6 bases at V and 3 bases at J, with 11 bases between the two ends. The CDR3 region is CASRATRDTEAFF. The CDR3 nucleotides are TGTGCCAGCAGGGCCACAAGGGACACTGAAGCTTTCTTT.

The chain joins TRBV7-9 to TRBJ1-1, with D tentatively TRBD1 (6 bases). The CDR3 sequence is 14 residues long. Trimming took 3 bases from V and 5 from J, leaving 13 bases between them. CDR1 is SEHNR, CDR2 FQNEAQ, per germline (reference sequence). The CDR3 loop is CASSFPGDSTEAFF. The CDR3 bases are TGTGCCAGCAGCTTCCCAGGGGATTCAACTGAAGCTTTCTTT.

The table lists this clonotype with a few counts. The CDR3 loop reads CSVGGARTGELFF. CDR3 DNA sequence: TGCAGCGTTGGGGGGGCGAGGACCGGGGAGCTGTTTTTT. The V and J genes are TRBV29-1 and TRBJ2-2, with D tentatively TRBD1 or TRBD2 (6 bases each). This CDR3 comprises 13 residues. V lost 4 bases and J lost 5, with 11 bases in between. CDR1 and CDR2 from the germline V gene are SQVTM and ANQGSEA.

This clonotype was seen only a few times. The V call is TRBV19, the J call TRBJ2-7; 8 nucleotides align to TRBD2. The CDR3 sequence is 14 residues long. The germline gives CDR1 LNHDA, CDR2 SQIVND (reference sequence). V gave up 6 bases and J gave up 2 bases; unmatched junction bases: 6. CDR3 in amino acids: CASRISGLAYEQYF. Here the CDR3 DNA reads TGTGCCAGTAGGATTTCGGGACTAGCCTACGAGCAGTACTTC. The whole variable domain, remainder taken from reference TRBV19 and TRBJ2-7, is DGGITQSPKYLFRKEGQNVTLSCEQNLNHDAMYWYRQDPGQGLRLIYYSQIVNDFQKGDIAEGYSVSREKKESFPLTVTSAQKNPTAFYLCASRISGLAYEQYFGPGTRLTVT.

This clonotype was recorded a few times. A much larger clonotype is one base distant, so this may be a read error. V gene TRBV20-1 combines with J gene TRBJ2-7; D tentatively fits TRBD1 or TRBD2 (5 bases each). The V end was cut by 4 bases, the J end by 2 bases, with 12 bases between. Germline loops: CDR1 DFQATT, CDR2 SNEGSKA (reference sequence). The CDR3 extends over 13 amino acids. This CDR3 reads CSATRDGAYEQYF. CDR3 in DNA: TGCAGTGCTACCAGGGACGGGGCCTACGAGCAGTACTTC.

The sample holds many counts of this clonotype. The rearrangement joins TRBV9 to TRBJ2-1; D is undetermined. V lost 0 bases and J 7 bases, leaving 8 bases between the germline ends. The V gene's germline CDR1 is SGDLS and CDR2 YYNGEE. The CDR3 sequence is 13 residues long. The CDR3 DNA is TGTGCCAGCAGCGTAGCTCCTAAGAATGAGCAGTTCTTC. It codes for CASSVAPKNEQFF.

This clonotype has at least ten counts. V gene TRBV27 combines with J gene TRBJ1-6; no reliable D call. The germline V gene encodes CDR1 MNHEY and CDR2 SMNVEV (reference sequence). This CDR3 has 13 residues. Between the trimmed V and J ends, which lost 6 bases and 7 bases, there was a span of 10 bases. CDR3 protein: CASRPRANSPLHF. The CDR3 DNA is TGTGCCAGCAGGCCGAGGGCCAATTCACCCCTCCACTTT.

The gene calls are TRBV3-1 and TRBJ2-1; tentative D call: TRBD1 (5 bases). This CDR3 comprises 15 residues. Deletions cut 6 bases from V and 9 bases from J, with 21 bases between. Germline V gene sequence: CDR1 LGHDT, CDR2 YNNKEL (reference sequence). The CDR3 reads CASSVGSVYQGEQFF. The CDR3, as DNA: TGTGCCAGCAGTGTAGGGTCAGTCTACCAGGGTGAGCAGTTCTTC.

The chain joins TRBV3-1 to TRBJ2-6; D not certain. The V end lost 0 bases, the J end lost 1 base, and 16 bases lay between the germline ends. The CDR3 is 19 residues long. The germline V gene encodes CDR1 LGHDT and CDR2 YNNKEL (reference sequence). This chain's CDR3 is CASSQDSVLRRSGANVLTF. CDR3 DNA: TGTGCCAGCAGCCAAGATTCGGTGTTGAGAAGGTCTGGGGCCAACGTCCTGACTTTC.

There are many counts of this clonotype. The chain joins TRBV6-9 to TRBJ2-7; the D is unclear. Per the germline V gene, CDR1 is MNHGY and CDR2 is SVAAGI. This CDR3 is 16 amino acids long. Deletions cut 3 bases from V and 0 bases from J, with 15 bases between. CDR3 in DNA: TGTGCCAGCAGTTACTTCGGAGACACCCTCTCCTACGAGCAGTACTTC. As protein: CASSYFGDTLSYEQYF.

To note about this clonotype: The germline gene is not matched at one end of the junction; a read error may be the cause. This rearrangement joins TRBV3-1 to TRBJ2-2; D is possibly TRBD2 (5 bases). The germline V gene has CDR1 LGHDT and CDR2 YNNKEL (reference sequence). This CDR3 contains 14 residues. The DNA of the CDR3 is TGTGCCAGCAGCCAAGGCCCTGTGGCCGGGGAGCTGTATTTT. Translation gives CASSQGPVAGELYF.

This clonotype was seen ten or more times. Written as DNA, the CDR3 is TGTGCCAGCAGCTGGACTAGCGGGAGGGCCCGGGAGCAGTACTTC. Protein sequence: CASSWTSGRAREQYF. V is TRBV7-8 and J is TRBJ2-7, with 15 bases aligning to TRBD2. The length of the CDR3 is 15 residues. CDR1 and CDR2 from the germline V gene are SGHVS and FQNEAQ. The junction had 5 bases not matched to a gene; V was cut back by 4 bases and J by 7 bases.

This clonotype was seen ten or more times. V usage is TRBV11-2 and J usage is TRBJ1-2, with D tentatively TRBD1 (6 bases). The CDR3 loop spans 13 amino acids. Germline V gene sequence: CDR1 SGHAT, CDR2 FQNNGV. Between the trimmed V and J ends, which lost 7 bases and 8 bases, there was a span of 17 bases. The CDR3 loop reads CASTEDRAGGYTF. DNA of the CDR3: TGTGCCAGCACCGAGGACAGAGCGGGGGGCTACACCTTC.

This clonotype was observed a handful of times. J is TRBJ2-6 and V is TRBV6-2 or TRBV6-3, with D perhaps matching TRBD1 (5 bases). The CDR3 covers 15 residues. Looked up from germline, CDR1 is MNHEY and CDR2 is SVGEGT. V lost 7 bases to trimming and J lost 0 bases, with 10 bases between them. In DNA form, the CDR3 reads TGTGCCAGCACCCATGACAGCTCTGGGGCCAACGTCCTGACTTTC. It specifies CASTHDSSGANVLTF.